This entry concerns a single TCR beta chain. The sample belongs to a study of regulatory T cells in long-lasting Graves disease. In building TCR beta libraries, iRepertoire HTBI primers were used together with Arm-PCR of CDR3 regions. Source study methods: Identified segments across samples numbered some 62 TRBV and approximately 13 TRBJ. Via MiXCR, TCRdb re-called the multiplex PCR reads, giving one row per CDR3 protein. TCRdb's processing, not the study's, gives the V and J calls here. The profile shows about 470,000 distinct CDR3 sequences, less than 25% of them singletons. Trimming removed 7 bases from V and 3 bases from J; junction bases left unmatched: 20. The CDR3 length is 17 residues. Germline-derived CDR1 and CDR2 are SQVTM and ANQGSEA. This sample's time point: persistent/refractory GD, antithyroid drugs over 5 years with positive TRAb. PBMC RNA was the source of the TCR library. Diagnosis followed American Thyroid Association guidelines for Graves' disease. All patients originated from an endocrinology department located in Xi'an, China. As collected, the peripheral blood samples measured roughly 8.6 milliliters each and went into EDTA tubes.

This chain uses TRBV29-1 with TRBJ2-7; 8 bases fit TRBD2. This receptor was identified in a female donor with Graves disease. Source: peripheral blood mononuclear cells (PBMCs), taken when the disease was refractory, from a patient treated with antithyroid drugs. CDR3 DNA: TGCAGCGCCCTGACTGCGGCAGCGGGAGCGTGGGTCTACGAGCAGTACTTC. Translated: CSALTAAAGAWVYEQYF.